This TCR beta chain was observed in a study of shared clonotypes between healthy human individuals (dated by TCRdb to the early 2020s). Broadly, across the study: Three men and two women, aged 18 to 49 years, made up the cohort. For each donor, CD4 naive and CD4 memory were each run on three plates, CD8 naive on two plates, and CD8 memory on one plate. To estimate repertoire size and how much clonotype sharing occurs between individuals, the study deeply sequenced the blood TCR repertoires of a handful of healthy adults. Libraries were prepared and TCR repertoires were sequenced by different laboratories using diverse techniques, in order to increase sequencing depth and limit assay-specific biases. Each donor's leukapheresis produced roughly between roughly 0.85 and 10 billion PBMCs. Broad study findings and their caveats: Naive subsets generally had larger estimated clonotype richness than memory subsets. Even with the large sequencing depth, rarefaction of the sorted-subset datasets indicated that sequencing was incomplete. Because the study included only a small number of donors, the genetic and exposure-history diversity represented was limited. Pairwise subsampling indicated that sequencing depth was expected to affect the degree of clonotype sharing among donors. Sampling was restricted to blood, and TCR repertoires in tissues likely differ from the TCR repertoires found in blood. About 5% of naive CD4, 3% to 4% of naive CD8, around 2.3% of memory CD4, and around 0.4% of memory CD8 clonotypes were shared across several donors. Clonotypes shared by all four sorted-subset donors showed higher generation probabilities than non-shared clonotypes.

For the CD8 naive samples, CD45RO-negative cells were positively selected for CCR7, yielding a CD45RA+CCR7+ population from which TemRA cells were excluded. Donors were healthy HIV-negative adults with no recently reported acute infections or vaccinations. All donors were Caucasian adults living in Nashville, Tennessee, USA. After blood collection by leukapheresis, PBMCs were isolated using Ficoll-Histopaque density gradient centrifugation and then cryopreserved in the vapor phase of liquid nitrogen. Analytical flow cytometry was used to check the purity and quantity of every magnetically sorted T cell population. Genomic DNA was isolated from every sorted fraction and measured by UV absorbance on a Nanodrop 2000c. Regarding this clone: The antigen it recognizes is unknown. Qualities for individual bases were not recorded, and no much larger clone is one base off.

Using the deep immunoSEQ assay, TCR CDR3 regions were amplified from genomic DNA by multiplex PCR. Extracted genomic DNA from each cell subset was distributed evenly across all wells of several immunoSEQ 96-well plates, and each plate was treated as a replicate. For sorted subsets, 150 to 250 ng genomic DNA, equal to about 30,000 T cell genomes, was loaded into each replicate PCR. Purified libraries were measured with a Qubit 3.0 fluorometer, size-checked on a Bioanalyzer 2100, and measured again with the KAPA Library Quantification kit. Every immunoSEQ 96-well plate was sequenced on a separate single-read 150-cycle Illumina NextSeq 550 flow cell. On the study's bioinformatics: The immunoSEQ output contained only junctional sequences without quality scores, so filtering could not match that applied to full-length reads. To assign V/J genes and CDR3, sequences were annotated against IMGT germline references using PyIR, a Python wrapper for IgBLAST v1.9. Reads with weak V/J assignments (E-value above 1e-6), missing CDR3, stop codons, out-of-frame junctions, or ambiguous translated residues were removed. A V3J clonotype was defined by an identical inferred V gene, J gene, and CDR3 amino acid sequence. To compute the percentage overlap between repertoires, the number of shared unique clonotypes was divided by the size of the smaller repertoire. Three approaches were used to assess repertoire richness: RTK rarefaction, the Chao1 estimator, and Recon v2.1 estimates of unobserved clonotypes. OLGA was used to compute generation probabilities for all TCRbeta clonotypes that the gDNA method yielded from a few donors. In TCRdb, the immuneACCESS table is reduced to in-frame sequences with V and J assigned. These tables do not hold every clone; where another copy was compared, an unresolved V gene accounts for under half, and the others remain unexplained. V and J calls and clone size follow that table, whereas D and trimming were derived from the DNA. Within this sample are about 2 million clones, with 85% to 95% of them counted one time only. Roughly 1% of the sample lies in the top ten.

Sequencing used naive CD8+ T cells sorted from blood. The sample's cell subset or site label is to be understood as: CD45RA+CCR7+. The sequence was obtained from a man between 18 and 29 years old in good health.

The CDR3 has the sequence CASSGTTEAFF. Read as DNA, the sequence is TGTGCCAGCAGCGGGACCACTGAAGCTTTCTTT. This sequence uses TRBV7-9 and TRBJ1-1; TRBD1 is perhaps the D gene, given 5 matching bases. The germline V gene encodes CDR1 SEHNR and CDR2 FQNEAQ (reference sequence). Relative to germline, V is 5 bases shorter and J is 4 bases shorter, with 5 bases between their ends. The CDR3 contains 11 residues, cysteine and phenylalanine counted. The DNA shown is the 33-base CDR3, in frame from base 1. With the portions outside the CDR3 filled from the reference TRBV7-9 and TRBJ1-1 genes, the complete variable region becomes DTGVSQNPRHKITKRGQNVTFRCDPISEHNRLYWYRQTLGQGPEFLTYFQNEAQLEKSRLLSDRFSAERPKGSFSTLEIQRTEQGDSAMYLCASSGTTEAFFGQGTRLTVV.